Sequencing of this T cell receptor beta chain was carried out in a study of identical twins. Findings of the study overall: Recombination models fit unrelated individuals' TCR alpha sharing but underestimated twins'. Invariant T cells like MAIT and iNKT could partly confound the zero-insertion analyses. Abundant cord blood beta clonotypes carried fewer insertions; memory repertoires showed none.

Each donor (without exception) was a healthy Caucasian. To note about this clonotype: Its antigen is unknown.

TCRdb re-called the 5' RACE reads with MiXCR, one entry per CDR3 protein. Among about 240,000 distinct CDR3 sequences listed, roughly 12% were seen once. Germline V gives CDR1 MDHEN, CDR2 SYDVKM. V dropped 6 bases and J dropped 6; count of bases not matched to a gene: 6. The CDR3 totals 13 residues. A further study also used this sample, focusing on yellow fever vaccine responses in identical twins.

The chain joins TRBV28 to TRBJ2-7, with 9 bases aligning to TRBD1. The sequencing input was memory (CD45RO+) T cells sorted from blood. This clonotype was obtained from a woman aged 18-30 years in good health. CDR3 sequence (DNA): TGTGCCAGCAGCTCCGCGGACAGGGGCGAGCAGTACTTC. It specifies CASSSADRGEQYF.